The 3 T cell receptor delta chains below come from one sample, sequenced in a study of gamma-delta chains in newborns, infants, children (dated by TCRdb to between 2018 and 2020). TCRdb shows the sequencer as Illumina MiSeq. Clonotypes were called again by TCRdb from the public reads via CATT, and duplicate nucleotide sequences were then merged into one entry. This sample holds fewer than 15,000 delta-chain clones; approximately 7% were observed only once. The biggest ten clones account for 20% to 25% of the sample. The source material was blood. The receptors come from a child who was a newborn, infant or young child, either healthy, febrile or measles-vaccinated (not recorded which).

The chain links TRDV2 to TRDJ1; 8 bases are a match to TRDD3. The trim removed 0 bases at V and 2 bases at J, leaving 4 bases unmatched. Germline-derived CDR1 and CDR2 are GEAIGNYY and EKD. CDR3 length: 15 amino acids. CDR3 protein: CACDTLGIQTDKLIF. The CDR3 DNA reads as TGTGCCTGTGACACCTTGGGGATACAGACCGATAAACTCATCTTT.

This clone came up many times. A much larger clone is a single base away; this may be a read error. Other nucleotide sequences from this sample produce the same CDR3. The chain is built from TRDV2 and TRDJ3; 9 bases are shared with TRDD3. CDR1 GEAIGNYY and CDR2 EKD come from the germline V gene. The CDR3 length is 18 residues. V was clipped by 1 base and J by 0 bases; unmatched bases: 3. The chain's CDR3 is CACDTVLGDSWDTRQMFF. DNA for the CDR3: TGTGCCTGTGACACTGTACTGGGGGACTCCTGGGACACCCGACAGATGTTTTTC.

Turning to this clone: The protein held in TCRdb is that of a much larger clone and does not match this DNA's translation at residue 8, likely because of a read error; the protein shown is translated from the DNA. The sample has other DNA sequences that encode this CDR3 too. V and J are TRDV2 and TRDJ2; 7 bases match TRDD3. Trimming cost V 0 bases and J 5 bases; bases outside gene matches: 2. Germline CDR1 is GEAIGNYY and CDR2 is EKD. This CDR3 spans 14 amino acids. DNA for the CDR3: TGTGCCTGTGACACCCTGGGGGCTACAGCACAACTCTTCTTT. It is translated as CACDTLGATAQLFF.